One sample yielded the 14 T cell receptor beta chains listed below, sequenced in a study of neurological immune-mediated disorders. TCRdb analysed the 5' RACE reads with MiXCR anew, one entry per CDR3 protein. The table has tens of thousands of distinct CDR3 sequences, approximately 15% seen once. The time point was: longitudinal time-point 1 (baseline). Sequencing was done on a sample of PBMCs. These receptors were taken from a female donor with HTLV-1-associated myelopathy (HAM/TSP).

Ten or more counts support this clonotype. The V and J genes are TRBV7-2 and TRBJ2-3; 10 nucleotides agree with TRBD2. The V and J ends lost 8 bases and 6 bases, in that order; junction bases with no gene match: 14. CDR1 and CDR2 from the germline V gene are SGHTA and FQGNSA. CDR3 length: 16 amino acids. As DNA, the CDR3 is TGTGCCAGCTCGTCGGGCCTAGCGGGGGCTGGGGATACGCAGTATTTT. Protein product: CASSSGLAGAGDTQYF.

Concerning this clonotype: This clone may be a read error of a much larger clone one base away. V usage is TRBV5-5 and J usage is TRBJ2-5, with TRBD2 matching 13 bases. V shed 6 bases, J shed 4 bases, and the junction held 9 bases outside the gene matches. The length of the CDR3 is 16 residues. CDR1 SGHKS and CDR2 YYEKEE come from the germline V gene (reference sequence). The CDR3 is CASNPRLAGGGETQYF. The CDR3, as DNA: TGTGCCAGCAACCCCCGACTAGCGGGGGGAGGAGAGACCCAGTACTTC.

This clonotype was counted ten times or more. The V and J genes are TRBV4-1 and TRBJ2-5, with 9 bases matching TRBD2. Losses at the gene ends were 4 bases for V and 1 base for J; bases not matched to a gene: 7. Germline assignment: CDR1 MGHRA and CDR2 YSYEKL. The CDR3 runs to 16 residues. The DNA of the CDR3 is TGCGCCAGCAGCCCCATCGAGCGGGGGGTCCAAGAGACCCAGTACTTC. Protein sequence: CASSPIERGVQETQYF.

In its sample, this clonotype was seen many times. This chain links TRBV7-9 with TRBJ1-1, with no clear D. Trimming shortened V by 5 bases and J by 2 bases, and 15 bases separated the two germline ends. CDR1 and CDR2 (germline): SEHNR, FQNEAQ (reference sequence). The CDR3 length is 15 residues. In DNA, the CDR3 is TGTGCCAGCAGCGAAGGGTTAGTGGGTAACACTGAAGCTTTCTTT. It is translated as CASSEGLVGNTEAFF.

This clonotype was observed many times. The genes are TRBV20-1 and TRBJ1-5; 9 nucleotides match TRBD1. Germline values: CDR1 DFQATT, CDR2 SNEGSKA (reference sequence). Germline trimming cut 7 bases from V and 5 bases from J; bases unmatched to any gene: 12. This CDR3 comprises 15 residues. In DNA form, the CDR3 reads TGCAGTGTAGCGAGCCCGACAGGGGGGCATCAGCCCCAGCATTTT. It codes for CSVASPTGGHQPQHF.

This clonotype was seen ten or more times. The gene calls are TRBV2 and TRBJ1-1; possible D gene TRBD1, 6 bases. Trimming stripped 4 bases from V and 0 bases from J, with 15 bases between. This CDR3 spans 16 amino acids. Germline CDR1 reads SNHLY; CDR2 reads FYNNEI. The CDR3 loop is CASSARGQALNTEAFF. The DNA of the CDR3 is TGTGCCAGCAGTGCCAGGGGACAAGCCCTGAACACTGAAGCTTTCTTT.

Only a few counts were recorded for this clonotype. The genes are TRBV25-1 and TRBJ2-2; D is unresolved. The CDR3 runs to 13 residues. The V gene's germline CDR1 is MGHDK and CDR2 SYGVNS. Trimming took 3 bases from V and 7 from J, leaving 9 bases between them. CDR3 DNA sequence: TGTGCCAGCAGTGATCCGGGTGTCGGGGAGCTGTTTTTT. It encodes CASSDPGVGELFF.

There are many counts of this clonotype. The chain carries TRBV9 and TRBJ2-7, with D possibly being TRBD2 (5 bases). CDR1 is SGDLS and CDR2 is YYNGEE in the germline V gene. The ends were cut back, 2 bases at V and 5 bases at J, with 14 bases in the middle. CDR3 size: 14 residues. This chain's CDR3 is CASSVSVKSNEQYF. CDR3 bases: TGTGCCAGCAGCGTTAGCGTCAAAAGCAACGAGCAGTACTTC.

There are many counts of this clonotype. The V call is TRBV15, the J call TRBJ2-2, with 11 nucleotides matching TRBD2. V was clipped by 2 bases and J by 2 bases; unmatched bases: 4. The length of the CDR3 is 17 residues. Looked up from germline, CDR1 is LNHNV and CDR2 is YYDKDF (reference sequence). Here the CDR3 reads CATSRLAGGLNTGELFF. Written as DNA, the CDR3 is TGTGCCACCAGCAGACTAGCGGGGGGACTAAACACCGGGGAGCTGTTTTTT.

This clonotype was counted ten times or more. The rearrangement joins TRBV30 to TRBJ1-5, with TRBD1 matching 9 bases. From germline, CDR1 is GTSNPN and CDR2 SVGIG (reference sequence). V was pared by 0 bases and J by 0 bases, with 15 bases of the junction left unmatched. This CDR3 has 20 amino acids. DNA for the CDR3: TGTGCCTGGAGTGTACCACCGGGACAGGGCGTTCTCAATAGCAATCAGCCCCAGCATTTT. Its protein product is CAWSVPPGQGVLNSNQPQHF. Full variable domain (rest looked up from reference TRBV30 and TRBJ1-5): SQTIHQWPATLVQPVGSPLSLECTVEGTSNPNLYWYRQAAGRGLQLLFYSVGIGQISSEVPQNLSASRPQDRQFILSSKKLLLSDSGFYLCAWSVPPGQGVLNSNQPQHFGDGTRLSIL.

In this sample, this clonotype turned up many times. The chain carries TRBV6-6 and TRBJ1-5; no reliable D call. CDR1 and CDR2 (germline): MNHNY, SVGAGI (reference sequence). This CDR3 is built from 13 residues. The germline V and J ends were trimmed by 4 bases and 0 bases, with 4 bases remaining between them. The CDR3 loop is CASSFISNQPQHF. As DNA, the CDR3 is TGTGCCAGCAGTTTTATTAGCAATCAGCCCCAGCATTTT.

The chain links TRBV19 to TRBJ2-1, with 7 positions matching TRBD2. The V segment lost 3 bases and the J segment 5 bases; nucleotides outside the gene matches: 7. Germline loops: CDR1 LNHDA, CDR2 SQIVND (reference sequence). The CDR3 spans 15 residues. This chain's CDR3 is CASSIRAGVDNEQFF. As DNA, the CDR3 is TGTGCCAGTAGTATCAGGGCGGGGGTAGACAATGAGCAGTTCTTC.

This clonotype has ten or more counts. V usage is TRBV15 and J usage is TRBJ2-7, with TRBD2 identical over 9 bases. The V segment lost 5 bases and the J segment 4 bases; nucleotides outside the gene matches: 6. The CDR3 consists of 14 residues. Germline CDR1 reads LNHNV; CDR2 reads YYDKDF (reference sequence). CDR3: CATSRSGGWYEQYF. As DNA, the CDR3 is TGTGCCACCAGCCGCAGCGGGGGGTGGTACGAGCAGTACTTC.

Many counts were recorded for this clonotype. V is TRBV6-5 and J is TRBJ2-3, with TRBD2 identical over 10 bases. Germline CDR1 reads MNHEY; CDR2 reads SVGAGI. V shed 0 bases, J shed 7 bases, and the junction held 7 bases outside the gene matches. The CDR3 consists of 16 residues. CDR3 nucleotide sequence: TGTGCCAGCAGTTACTCGCCGAGCGGGAGGGGAAATACGCAGTATTTT. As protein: CASSYSPSGRGNTQYF.